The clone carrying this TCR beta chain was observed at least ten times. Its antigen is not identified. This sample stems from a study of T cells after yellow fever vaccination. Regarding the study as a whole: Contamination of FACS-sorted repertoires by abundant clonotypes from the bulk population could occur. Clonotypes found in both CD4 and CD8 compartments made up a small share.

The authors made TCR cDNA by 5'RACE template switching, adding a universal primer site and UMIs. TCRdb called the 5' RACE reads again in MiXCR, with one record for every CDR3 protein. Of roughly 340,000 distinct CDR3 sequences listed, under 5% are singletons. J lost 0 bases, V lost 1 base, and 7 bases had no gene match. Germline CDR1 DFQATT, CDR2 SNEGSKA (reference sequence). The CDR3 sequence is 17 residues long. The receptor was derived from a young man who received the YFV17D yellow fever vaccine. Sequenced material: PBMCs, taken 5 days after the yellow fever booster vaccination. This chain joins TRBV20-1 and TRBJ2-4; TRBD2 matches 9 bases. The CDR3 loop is CSARGLAGSLAKNIQYF. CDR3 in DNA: TGCAGTGCTAGAGGGCTAGCGGGGTCGCTAGCCAAAAACATTCAGTACTTC.